This T cell receptor beta chain is drawn from a study of blood T cells in healthy people across ages. Germline V gene lookup returns CDR1 SGHTA and CDR2 FQGNSA. The CDR3 sequence is 16 residues long. V was pared by 5 bases and J by 1 base, with 12 bases between. The use of a sample-barcoded 5' primer and a J-beta primer mix characterized a second PCR of about 6 to 12 cycles. TCRdb reprocessed the 5' RACE reads via MiXCR and lists one record per CDR3 protein. The table includes roughly 700,000 distinct CDR3 sequences, more than 20% detected once. In addition, the sample was reused for a study of T cells of mothers and their children.

The receptor was derived from a boy aged 10-17 years in good health. The specimen sequenced was blood. V is TRBV7-2 and J is TRBJ1-6; maybe TRBD1 (5 bases). The CDR3 is CASSPGGVSYNSPLHF. CDR3 in DNA: TGTGCCAGCAGCCCCGGGGGGGTGTCCTATAATTCACCCCTCCACTTT.